This record concerns one T cell receptor (beta chain) sequence. Antigen: not known. This entry comes from a study of T cells in localized non-small cell lung cancer. The method was immunoSEQ multiplex PCR; TCRdb's version includes in-frame clones alone and lacks a portion of them. The table includes 52,000 or so clones, 80% to 85% detected once. The J segment lost 7 bases and the V segment lost 4 bases, leaving 7 bases of the junction unmatched. The CDR3 consists of 15 residues. Germline V gene data show CDR1 as SGHTA and CDR2 as FQGNSA. Study-wide points: Uninvolved adjacent lung showed the highest T cell clonality, exceeding tumor.

J is TRBJ2-1 and V is TRBV7-2, with 10 bases identical to TRBD2. This TCR came from a man aged 40 to 70 with stage III lung adenocarcinoma. The sample was peripheral blood mononuclear cells, taken before any cancer treatment. This CDR3 is CASSSLPLAGNEQFF. DNA of the CDR3: TGTGCCAGCAGCTCCTTACCACTAGCGGGGAATGAGCAGTTCTTC.